Below, 23 T cell receptor beta chains from the same sample are listed, as sequenced in a study of response to subunit inactivated influenza vaccine. In TCRdb, the RT-PCR reads were re-called with MiXCR into one record per CDR3 protein. The sample yields 300,000 to 350,000 distinct CDR3 sequences, about a fifth seen once. The sequenced sample was PBMCs from blood, obtained less than 22 months after vaccination. These receptors were obtained from a man between 45 and 75 years old who received an inactivated influenza vaccine.

This clonotype was observed a few times. J is TRBJ2-1 and V is TRBV4-3; D gene unclear. Germline lookup yields CDR1 LGHNA and CDR2 YSLEER. The V end was cut by 1 base, the J end by 7 bases, with 17 bases between. This CDR3 has 16 amino acids. The CDR3 here is CASSQGRGTYGNEQFF. For the CDR3, the DNA is TGCGCCAGCAGCCAAGGGCGCGGAACCTACGGGAATGAGCAGTTCTTC.

The chain uses TRBV4-1 and TRBJ1-4; TRBD1 matches at 8 bases. V lost 3 bases, J lost 0 bases, and 9 bases stayed unmatched. Germline V gene data show CDR1 as MGHRA and CDR2 as YSYEKL. This CDR3 region has 18 residues. CDR3 sequence (DNA): TGCGCCAGCAGCCAGCGGACAGGGATGGGGACAACTAATGAAAAACTGTTTTTT. Translation gives CASSQRTGMGTTNEKLFF.

This clonotype showed up just a few times. The DNA for the CDR3 is TGCGCCAGCAGCGTACAAGGGCCTCCACTCTACAATGAGCAGTTCTTC. Protein product: CASSVQGPPLYNEQFF. The chain joins TRBV5-1 to TRBJ2-1, with unresolved D. V lost 4 bases to trimming and J lost 3 bases, with 17 bases between them. The CDR3 extends over 16 amino acids. Germline CDR1 is SGHRS and CDR2 is YFSETQ. The full variable domain, rest sourced from reference TRBV5-1 and TRBJ2-1, is KAGVTQTPRYLIKTRGQQVTLSCSPISGHRSVSWYQQTPGQGLQFLFEYFSETQRNKGNFPGRFSGRQFSNSRSEMNVSTLELGDSALYLCASSVQGPPLYNEQFFGPGTRLTVL.

Many counts were recorded for this clonotype. The rearrangement links TRBV24-1 to TRBJ2-1; TRBD2 matches at 8 bases. Germline CDR1 KGHDR, CDR2 SFDVKD. Trimming removed 3 bases from V and 0 bases from J; junction bases left unmatched: 3. This CDR3 comprises 16 residues. CDR3 amino acids: CATSDPSGSSYNEQFF. CDR3 nucleotides: TGTGCCACCAGTGATCCCAGCGGGAGCTCCTACAATGAGCAGTTCTTC.

This clonotype was picked up a small number of times. The chain recombines TRBV4-3 with TRBJ2-3; 7 bases fit TRBD2. CDR3 length equals 13 residues. In germline, CDR1 is LGHNA, CDR2 YSLEER. The V segment lost 0 bases and the J segment 15 bases; nucleotides outside the gene matches: 9. CDR3 amino acids: CASSQESAGRTYF. CDR3 bases: TGCGCCAGCAGCCAAGAGTCGGCCGGGAGGACTTATTTT.

This clonotype was found a few times. The V gene is TRBV6-2 or TRBV6-3, the J gene TRBJ1-5; D call uncertain. This CDR3 region has 14 residues. Germline CDR1 MNHEY, CDR2 SVGEGT. With 5 bases removed from V and 2 bases from J, the gap between germline ends came to 10 bases. The CDR3 bases are TGTGCCAGCAGTATAAGTAATCGCAATCAGCCCCAGCATTTT. This gives the protein CASSISNRNQPQHF.

This clonotype was picked up a small number of times. This CDR3 is CASRVERGSTDTQYF. CDR3 nucleotides: TGCGCCAGCAGAGTAGAACGGGGGAGCACAGATACGCAGTATTTT. The rearrangement joins TRBV10-2 to TRBJ2-3; weak D call: TRBD2 (6 bases). Germline CDR1 WSHSY, CDR2 SAAADI. The CDR3 runs 15 residues. Trimming cost V 6 bases and J 0 bases, with 13 bases left between them.

This clonotype was detected a few times. The rearrangement joins TRBV29-1 to TRBJ1-4, with 8 bases lining up with TRBD1. From germline, CDR1 is SQVTM and CDR2 ANQGSEA. The CDR3 extends over 13 amino acids. V lost 7 bases to trimming and J lost 8 bases; unmatched junction nucleotides: 9. For the CDR3, the DNA is TGCAGCGCCGACGACAGGGGTTGGGAAAAACTGTTTTTT. The encoded protein is CSADDRGWEKLFF.

This clonotype was picked up one time. This chain links TRBV28 with TRBJ2-1; D tentatively reads TRBD1 or TRBD2 (5 bases each). With 6 bases removed from V and 1 base from J, the gap between germline ends came to 13 bases. CDR3 size: 15 residues. The V gene's germline CDR1 is MDHEN and CDR2 SYDVKM. DNA for the CDR3: TGTGCCAGCAGATTTAGAGGGGAGTCCTACAATGAGCAGTTCTTC. Amino acids: CASRFRGESYNEQFF.

V gene TRBV4-3 combines with J gene TRBJ2-1; 10 bases map to TRBD2. Unmatched junction bases numbered 14, after V lost 0 bases and J lost 3 bases. This CDR3 contains 20 residues. Looked up from germline, CDR1 is LGHNA and CDR2 is YSLEER. This CDR3 reads CASSQDAPRTSGRYYNEQFF. The CDR3 bases are TGCGCCAGCAGCCAAGATGCCCCCCGGACTAGCGGACGATACTACAATGAGCAGTTCTTC.

This clonotype was recorded many times. V usage is TRBV4-2 and J usage is TRBJ1-2; D perhaps matches TRBD1 (5 bases). Trimming removed 0 bases at V and 4 bases at J, with 12 bases between. The CDR3 sequence is 15 residues long. Germline loops: CDR1 LGHNA, CDR2 YNFKEQ. The CDR3, as DNA: TGTGCCAGCAGCCAAGATCGGCAGGGCCCCTATGGCTACACCTTC. Amino acid sequence: CASSQDRQGPYGYTF.

The chain uses TRBV13 and TRBJ2-7, with D perhaps being TRBD1 or TRBD2 (6 bases each). The CDR3 sequence is 16 residues long. CDR1 and CDR2 (germline): PRHDT, FYEKMQ (reference sequence). V was cut by 6 bases and J by 3 bases, with 21 bases left in between. The CDR3 sequence is CASSWRLEGVGYEQYF. The CDR3 nucleotides read TGTGCCAGCAGTTGGAGACTAGAGGGGGTAGGCTACGAGCAGTACTTC.

The genes are TRBV2 and TRBJ1-2; 9 nucleotides match TRBD1. The ends lost 5 bases at V and 8 bases at J; junction bases unmatched: 9. This CDR3 contains 14 residues. Germline V lookup: CDR1 SNHLY, CDR2 FYNNEI. The CDR3 bases are TGTGCCAGCAGTACCCGGGACAGGGTAGTCGGCTACACCTTC. This gives the protein CASSTRDRVVGYTF. The full variable domain, rest sourced from reference TRBV2 and TRBJ1-2, is EPEVTQTPSHQVTQMGQEVILRCVPISNHLYFYWYRQILGQKVEFLVSFYNNEISEKSEIFDDQFSVERPDGSNFTLKIRSTKLEDSAMYFCASSTRDRVVGYTFGSGTRLTVV.

This clonotype came up a few times. V is TRBV7-9 and J is TRBJ2-3; D remains unclear. Between the trimmed V and J ends, which lost 0 bases and 5 bases, there was a span of 6 bases. In germline, CDR1 is SEHNR, CDR2 FQNEAQ (reference sequence). The CDR3 has 13 amino acids. CDR3 DNA: TGTGCCAGCAGCTTAGCCCAAGGAGATACGCAGTATTTT. Protein: CASSLAQGDTQYF.

The rearrangement joins TRBV5-1 to TRBJ1-5; D is unresolved. Between the trimmed V and J ends, which lost 0 bases and 8 bases, there was a span of 12 bases. The length of the CDR3 is 14 residues. Germline CDR1 SGHRS, CDR2 YFSETQ. CDR3 amino acids: CASSLVPEAKPQHF. The CDR3 DNA is TGCGCCAGCAGCTTGGTTCCCGAGGCCAAGCCCCAGCATTTT.

This clonotype occurred a few times. The chain employs TRBV7-2 and TRBJ2-5; TRBD2 might be the D (6 bases). The CDR3 has 13 residues. CDR1 is SGHTA, CDR2 FQGNSA, per germline. V was cut by 6 bases and J by 4 bases, with 12 bases left in between. The CDR3 region is CASSYTSRETQYF. In DNA form, the CDR3 reads TGTGCCAGCAGTTATACTAGCAGAGAGACCCAGTACTTC.

This clonotype has a handful of counts. This rearrangement joins TRBV28 to TRBJ1-5; 11 bases line up with TRBD1. Germline V gene sequence: CDR1 MDHEN, CDR2 SYDVKM. The CDR3 is made up of 15 amino acids. The V gene end was trimmed by 9 bases and the J gene end by 6 bases; junction bases not matched to a gene: 10. CDR3 bases: TGTGCCAGTAGACGGACAGGGGGCGATAGTCAGCCCCAGCATTTT. Translating it yields CASRRTGGDSQPQHF.

This clonotype appeared a few times. The chain joins TRBV10-3 to TRBJ1-1; D is undetermined. The CDR3 consists of 13 residues. The V gene lost 2 bases and the J gene lost 0 bases, with 4 bases spanning the gap. Germline V gene sequence: CDR1 ENHRY, CDR2 SYGVKD. The CDR3 nucleotides read TGTGCCATCAGTGAGGGTATGAACACTGAAGCTTTCTTT. It encodes CAISEGMNTEAFF.

This clonotype appeared a few times. This chain uses TRBV20-1 with TRBJ2-7, with D uncertain. Germline values: CDR1 DFQATT, CDR2 SNEGSKA (reference sequence). Trimming stripped 6 bases from V and 4 bases from J, with 10 bases between. The CDR3 spans 11 residues. Here the CDR3 DNA reads TGCAGTGCCAGACTGGCTTACGAGCAGTACTTC. This translates into CSARLAYEQYF.

This clonotype occurred a few times. The chain combines TRBV24-1 with TRBJ2-1, with D hard to call. Germline V CDR1 and CDR2: KGHDR, SFDVKD. This CDR3 has 16 residues. V lost 4 bases and J lost 0, with 12 bases in between. As DNA, the CDR3 is TGTGCCACCAGTGAAGGCAGACTCCGCTCCTACAATGAGCAGTTCTTC. Residues: CATSEGRLRSYNEQFF.

This clonotype was recorded many times. CDR3 residues: CSARVSSGTVNYGYTF. DNA for the CDR3: TGCAGTGCTAGGGTATCCTCCGGGACAGTTAACTATGGCTACACCTTC. V is TRBV20-1 and J is TRBJ1-2; 7 bases line up with TRBD1. Germline V gene sequence: CDR1 DFQATT, CDR2 SNEGSKA (reference sequence). The CDR3 contains 16 residues. V gave up 3 bases and J gave up 1 base; unmatched junction bases: 11.

This clonotype has a handful of counts. The V and J genes are TRBV20-1 and TRBJ1-1, with D possibly matching TRBD1 (6 bases). In germline, CDR1 is DFQATT, CDR2 SNEGSKA (reference sequence). The V end lost 0 bases, the J end lost 6 bases, and 14 bases lay between the germline ends. CDR3 length equals 14 residues. CDR3 residues: CSARDVGRGPEAFF. DNA of the CDR3: TGCAGTGCTAGAGATGTGGGCAGGGGTCCTGAAGCTTTCTTT.

CDR3 in amino acids: CASSPRGGGSYNEQFF. The CDR3 DNA is TGCGCCAGCAGCCCTCGGGGAGGAGGCTCCTACAATGAGCAGTTCTTC. The J gene is TRBJ2-1, the V gene TRBV4-3; D perhaps matches TRBD2 (6 bases). The CDR3 is made up of 16 amino acids. The germline V and J ends were trimmed by 4 bases and 0 bases, with 13 bases remaining between them. Germline-derived CDR1 and CDR2 are LGHNA and YSLEER.